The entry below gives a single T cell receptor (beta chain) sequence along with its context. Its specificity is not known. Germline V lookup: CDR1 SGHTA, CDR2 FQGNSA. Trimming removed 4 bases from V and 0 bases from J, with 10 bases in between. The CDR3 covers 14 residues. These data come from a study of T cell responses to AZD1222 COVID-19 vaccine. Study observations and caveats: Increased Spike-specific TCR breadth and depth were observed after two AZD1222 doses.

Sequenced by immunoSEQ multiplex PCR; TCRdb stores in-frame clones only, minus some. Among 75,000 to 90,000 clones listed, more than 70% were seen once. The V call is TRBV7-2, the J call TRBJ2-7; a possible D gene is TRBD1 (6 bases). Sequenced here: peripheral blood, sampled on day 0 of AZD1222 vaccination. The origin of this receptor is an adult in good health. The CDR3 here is CASSSDRNSYEQYF. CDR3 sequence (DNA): TGTGCCAGCAGCTCGGACAGAAACTCCTACGAGCAGTACTTC.